These 29 T cell receptor beta chains came from one sample sequenced in a study of cytomegalovirus exposure and HLA in healthy donors. Amplification used 60 Vbeta primers and 13 Jbeta primers. Sequencing was performed with immunoSEQ multiplex PCR; in TCRdb, only in-frame clones are kept and a portion is missing. The sample carries about 140,000 clones, approximately 67% recorded once. Sample: PBMCs. All receptors come from a woman aged 55-70 years in good health and CMV-seronegative.

This chain connects TRBV9 to TRBJ2-3; no reliable D call. In germline, CDR1 is SGDLS, CDR2 YYNGEE. This CDR3 is built from 15 residues. V lost 1 base and J lost 1, with 10 bases in between. CDR3 protein: CASSVMAVGTDTQYF. Written as DNA, the CDR3 is TGTGCCAGCAGCGTAATGGCGGTGGGCACAGATACGCAGTATTTT. Full variable domain (outside the CDR3, taken from reference TRBV9 and TRBJ2-3): DSGVTQTPKHLITATGQRVTLRCSPRSGDLSVYWYQQSLDQGLQFLIQYYNGEERAKGNILERFSAQQFPDLHSELNLSSLELGDSALYFCASSVMAVGTDTQYFGPGTRLTVL.

V and J are TRBV19 and TRBJ2-1, with 10 bases identical to TRBD2. Germline CDR1 is LNHDA and CDR2 is SQIVND (reference sequence). CDR3 length: 16 residues. The V gene end was trimmed by 1 base and the J gene end by 2 bases; junction bases not matched to a gene: 2. This CDR3 is CASSIGGLAPYNEQFF. In DNA, the CDR3 is TGTGCCAGTAGTATAGGGGGACTAGCGCCCTACAATGAGCAGTTCTTC.

This chain joins TRBV19 and TRBJ2-3; TRBD1 matches 11 bases. Unmatched junction bases numbered 11, after V lost 5 bases and J lost 4 bases. This CDR3 spans 17 amino acids. CDR1 is LNHDA, CDR2 SQIVND, per germline (reference sequence). The CDR3 protein is CASSLLRGQGVSDTQYF. DNA of the CDR3: TGTGCCAGTAGTCTTCTCAGGGGACAGGGGGTGTCAGATACGCAGTATTTT.

The CDR3 is CAISELSPRQGSLKEQFF. CDR3 nucleotides: TGTGCCATCAGTGAGTTATCTCCCAGACAGGGGTCTCTGAAAGAGCAGTTCTTC. V and J are TRBV10-3 and TRBJ2-1; 8 nucleotides line up with TRBD1. Germline values: CDR1 ENHRY, CDR2 SYGVKD. This CDR3 comprises 18 residues. V lost 1 base to trimming and J lost 10 bases; unmatched junction nucleotides: 18.

The chain uses TRBV10-3 and TRBJ2-3, with 12 bases identical to TRBD2. Trimming cost V 5 bases and J 3 bases; bases outside gene matches: 12. This CDR3 comprises 18 residues. The germline CDR1 and CDR2 sequences are ENHRY and SYGVKD. CDR3 DNA: TGTGCCATCAGTCCTAGGACTAGCGGGGCCGGTGGTACAGATACGCAGTATTTT. Its protein is CAISPRTSGAGGTDTQYF.

V usage is TRBV7-3 and J usage is TRBJ2-7; the match to TRBD1 covers 9 bases. Germline V gene data show CDR1 as SGHTA and CDR2 as FQGTGA. The CDR3 covers 14 residues. After removal of 3 bases from V and 3 bases from J, the junction contained 3 bases not matched to a gene. CDR3 bases: TGTGCCAGCAGCTTGTCGACAGGGGGCTACGAGCAGTACTTC. Encoded protein: CASSLSTGGYEQYF.

This clone was picked up a small number of times. The V and J genes are TRBV7-8 and TRBJ2-3; TRBD2 might be the D (6 bases). The CDR3 is 14 residues long. V gave up 2 bases and J gave up 4 bases, with 10 bases separating them. Germline V gene data show CDR1 as SGHVS and CDR2 as FQNEAQ. Here the CDR3 DNA reads TGTGCCAGCAGCTTACAGGGAGGCCCAGATACGCAGTATTTT. Translated: CASSLQGGPDTQYF.

This clone was detected once. The chain links TRBV19 to TRBJ2-3; the match to TRBD2 covers 7 bases. CDR1 LNHDA and CDR2 SQIVND come from the germline V gene (reference sequence). The CDR3 has 15 amino acids. J gave up 0 bases and V 5 bases, and 5 bases lay outside the gene matches. CDR3 residues: CASSALAASTDTQYF. The CDR3 coding sequence is TGTGCCAGTAGTGCCCTAGCGGCAAGCACAGATACGCAGTATTTT.

The chain recombines TRBV7-2 with TRBJ2-2; the D gene is possibly TRBD2 (6 bases). The germline V and J ends were trimmed by 5 bases and 4 bases, with 14 bases remaining between them. The germline CDR1 and CDR2 sequences are SGHTA and FQGNSA. The CDR3 sequence is 15 residues long. The CDR3 reads CASSNRLVATGELFF. Here the CDR3 DNA reads TGTGCCAGCAGCAACCGACTAGTGGCCACCGGGGAGCTGTTTTTT. The full variable domain, completed using reference TRBV7-2 and TRBJ2-2, is GAGVSQSPSNKVTEKGKDVELRCDPISGHTALYWYRQSLGQGLEFLIYFQGNSAPDKSGLPSDRFSAERTGGSVSTLTIQRTQQEDSAVYLCASSNRLVATGELFFGEGSRLTVL.

The V and J genes are TRBV7-2 and TRBJ1-1; 10 nucleotides match TRBD1. The CDR3 totals 18 residues. CDR1 and CDR2 (germline): SGHTA, FQGNSA. The V and J ends lost 2 bases and 0 bases, in that order; junction bases with no gene match: 9. The chain's CDR3 is CASSLRSGTGALNTEAFF. The CDR3 DNA follows: TGTGCCAGCAGCTTAAGGAGCGGGACAGGGGCGCTGAACACTGAAGCTTTCTTT.

This clone has a handful of counts. Other DNA sequences in the sample encode the same CDR3. The V gene is TRBV6-5, the J gene TRBJ1-6; TRBD1 matches at 11 bases. The V segment lost 6 bases and the J segment 9 bases; nucleotides outside the gene matches: 1. The germline gives CDR1 MNHEY, CDR2 SVGAGI. The CDR3 contains 13 residues. The CDR3 is CASRGTGGSPLHF. The CDR3 DNA sequence: TGTGCCAGCAGAGGGACAGGGGGTTCACCCCTCCACTTT.

The V and J genes are TRBV9 and TRBJ1-2; the D is unclear. The V gene lost 0 bases and the J gene lost 0 bases, with 9 bases spanning the gap. This CDR3 spans 15 amino acids. Germline V CDR1 and CDR2: SGDLS, YYNGEE. The CDR3 DNA sequence: TGTGCCAGCAGCGTAGATGGCAGAACTAACTATGGCTACACCTTC. Its translation is CASSVDGRTNYGYTF. Full variable domain (missing parts from reference TRBV9 and TRBJ1-2): DSGVTQTPKHLITATGQRVTLRCSPRSGDLSVYWYQQSLDQGLQFLIQYYNGEERAKGNILERFSAQQFPDLHSELNLSSLELGDSALYFCASSVDGRTNYGYTFGSGTRLTVV.

V and J are TRBV9 and TRBJ2-7; tentative D call: TRBD2 (7 bases). The CDR3 sequence is 14 residues long. The V and J ends lost 3 bases and 2 bases respectively, with 12 bases between them. Germline CDR1 SGDLS, CDR2 YYNGEE. The CDR3 DNA reads as TGTGCCAGCAGCGAGCGGGACAACCCCTACGAGCAGTACTTC. Translated: CASSERDNPYEQYF.

V is TRBV15 and J is TRBJ2-1; TRBD2 might be the D (5 bases). This CDR3 has 14 amino acids. Trimming removed 3 bases at V and 0 bases at J, with 6 bases between. Germline V gene sequence: CDR1 LNHNV, CDR2 YYDKDF (reference sequence). DNA for the CDR3: TGTGCCACCAGCAGGCGGGTCTCCTACAATGAGCAGTTCTTC. Translating gives CATSRRVSYNEQFF.

The chain's CDR3 is CASSSSTGIGNQPQHF. The CDR3 DNA reads TGTGCCAGCAGTTCCTCGACAGGGATAGGCAATCAGCCCCAGCATTTT. This rearrangement joins TRBV6-6 to TRBJ1-5; TRBD1 agrees at 7 bases. Germline values: CDR1 MNHNY, CDR2 SVGAGI (reference sequence). The CDR3 is made up of 16 amino acids. The V and J ends lost 4 bases and 2 bases, in that order; junction bases with no gene match: 8.

The J gene is TRBJ1-2, the V gene TRBV19; D unresolved. The CDR3 sequence is 13 residues long. Trimming stripped 5 bases from V and 3 bases from J, with 10 bases between. Germline V CDR1 and CDR2: LNHDA, SQIVND (reference sequence). The CDR3 here is CASSLPGDYGYTF. The CDR3 DNA follows: TGTGCCAGTAGTTTGCCCGGGGACTATGGCTACACCTTC.

The V call is TRBV9, the J call TRBJ2-1; D gene uncertain. CDR1 and CDR2 (germline): SGDLS, YYNGEE. The CDR3 runs to 16 residues. The ends were cut back, 0 bases at V and 1 base at J, with 11 bases in the middle. CDR3 nucleotides: TGTGCCAGCAGCGTAGGTCGAGGATCGTCCTACAATGAGCAGTTCTTC. It translates to CASSVGRGSSYNEQFF.

This chain connects TRBV5-1 to TRBJ2-7; D is perhaps TRBD2 (7 bases). Germline V gene sequence: CDR1 SGHRS, CDR2 YFSETQ. The CDR3 is 15 residues long. V was shortened by 3 bases and J by 4 bases, with 17 bases between the two germline ends. Here the CDR3 reads CASSSRKRGGYEQYF. The CDR3 DNA follows: TGCGCCAGCAGCTCCCGTAAAAGGGGGGGGTACGAGCAGTACTTC.

This clone was detected once. The chain joins TRBV6-1 to TRBJ2-3, with D possibly matching TRBD1 (6 bases). Germline CDR1 and CDR2: MNHNS and SASEGT. Trimming left V 4 bases short and J 5 bases short, with 19 bases between. This CDR3 region has 16 residues. CDR3 sequence (DNA): TGTGCCAGCAGTGCCTCACAGGGATTAGGGGAAGATACGCAGTATTTT. Translating it yields CASSASQGLGEDTQYF.

This chain's CDR3 is CASAWGPSGRTIYF. As DNA, the CDR3 is TGTGCCAGCGCATGGGGGCCCTCGGGCCGGACCATATATTTT. The rearrangement joins TRBV11-2 to TRBJ1-3; the D gene is possibly TRBD1 (6 bases). Trimming shortened V by 8 bases and J by 10 bases, and 21 bases separated the two germline ends. The CDR3 runs 14 residues. The V gene's germline CDR1 is SGHAT and CDR2 FQNNGV.

This clone was counted a few times. The V gene is TRBV9, the J gene TRBJ2-7; 10 bases are a match to TRBD2. CDR3 length: 14 residues. The trim removed 0 bases at V and 6 bases at J, leaving 3 bases unmatched. Germline-derived CDR1 and CDR2 are SGDLS and YYNGEE. The CDR3 region has the DNA TGTGCCAGCAGCGTAGGAGCGGGGGGGGTCGAGCAGTACTTC. It yields the protein CASSVGAGGVEQYF.

This rearrangement joins TRBV19 to TRBJ2-3; 8 bases agree with TRBD1. This CDR3 region has 16 residues. With V trimmed by 4 bases and J by 3 bases, 9 bases remained unmatched. Germline-derived CDR1 and CDR2 are LNHDA and SQIVND (reference sequence). CDR3 bases: TGTGCCAGTAGTAAGGACAGGGCCTTTCTTACAGATACGCAGTATTTT. Translating gives CASSKDRAFLTDTQYF.

The chain links TRBV18 to TRBJ2-1; no reliable D call. V dropped 3 bases and J dropped 0 bases, with 9 bases sitting between them. Germline-derived CDR1 and CDR2 are KGHSH and LQKENI. This CDR3 has 15 residues. The CDR3 protein is CASSPGFSSYNEQFF. CDR3 sequence (DNA): TGTGCCAGCTCACCGGGCTTCAGCTCCTACAATGAGCAGTTCTTC. Looking up the rest from reference TRBV18 and TRBJ2-1 gives the full variable domain: NAGVMQNPRHLVRRRGQEARLRCSPMKGHSHVYWYRQLPEEGLKFMVYLQKENIIDESGMPKERFSAEFPKEGPSILRIQQVVRGDSAAYFCASSPGFSSYNEQFFGPGTRLTVL.

This clone has more than one count but fewer than ten. This chain links TRBV28 with TRBJ2-7, with 7 bases aligning to TRBD1. This CDR3 contains 13 residues. The germline V gene encodes CDR1 MDHEN and CDR2 SYDVKM. Germline trimming cut 8 bases from V and 6 bases from J; bases unmatched to any gene: 10. This chain's CDR3 is CASVPPGGFEQYF. Written as DNA, the CDR3 is TGTGCCAGCGTCCCGCCAGGGGGATTCGAGCAGTACTTC.

This sequence joins TRBV28 and TRBJ2-1, with 7 bases aligning to TRBD2. Germline loops: CDR1 MDHEN, CDR2 SYDVKM. The CDR3 consists of 14 residues. Germline trimming cut 2 bases from V and 5 bases from J; bases unmatched to any gene: 3. This CDR3 is CASSLAGVDNEQFF. The DNA of the CDR3 is TGTGCCAGCAGTTTAGCGGGAGTGGACAATGAGCAGTTCTTC.

The V and J genes are TRBV19 and TRBJ1-3; D uncertain. CDR1 and CDR2 from the germline V gene are LNHDA and SQIVND (reference sequence). The ends were cut back, 2 bases at V and 3 bases at J, with 8 bases in the middle. This CDR3 spans 14 amino acids. Here the CDR3 reads CASSIPGSGNTIYF. The CDR3 DNA follows: TGTGCCAGTAGTATACCGGGGAGTGGAAACACCATATATTTT.

The chain carries TRBV5-4 and TRBJ2-7, with D perhaps TRBD2 (6 bases). V shed 3 bases and J shed 2 bases, with 12 bases lying between them. Germline V gives CDR1 SGHNT, CDR2 YYREEE (reference sequence). This CDR3 spans 14 amino acids. CDR3 protein: CASSSGLPTYEQYF. As DNA, the CDR3 is TGTGCCAGCAGCTCGGGACTTCCGACCTACGAGCAGTACTTC.

V and J are TRBV5-1 and TRBJ2-1, with 11 bases matching TRBD2. CDR3 length equals 15 residues. J gave up 4 bases and V 7 bases, and 7 bases lay outside the gene matches. Germline CDR1 reads SGHRS; CDR2 reads YFSETQ. The CDR3 sequence: CASRTGLAVYNEQFF. In DNA form, the CDR3 reads TGCGCCAGCCGAACGGGACTAGCGGTATACAATGAGCAGTTCTTC.

The V and J genes are TRBV5-1 and TRBJ2-7; D is unresolved. Germline V gene lookup returns CDR1 SGHRS and CDR2 YFSETQ. The CDR3 length is 13 residues. Trimming shortened V by 4 bases and J by 2 bases, and 10 bases separated the two germline ends. The CDR3 protein is CASSTTDTYEQYF. In DNA, the CDR3 is TGCGCCAGCAGCACGACTGATACCTACGAGCAGTACTTC.